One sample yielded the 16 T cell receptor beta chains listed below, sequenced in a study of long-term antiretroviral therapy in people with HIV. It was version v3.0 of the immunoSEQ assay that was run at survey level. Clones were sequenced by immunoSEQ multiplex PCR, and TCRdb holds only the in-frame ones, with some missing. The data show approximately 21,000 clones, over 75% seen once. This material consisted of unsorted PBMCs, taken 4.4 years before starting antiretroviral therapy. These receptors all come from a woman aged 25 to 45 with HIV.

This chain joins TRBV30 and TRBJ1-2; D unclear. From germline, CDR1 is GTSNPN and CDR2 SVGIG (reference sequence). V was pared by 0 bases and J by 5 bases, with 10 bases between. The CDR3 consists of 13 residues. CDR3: CAWSVGMGYGYTF. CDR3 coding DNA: TGTGCCTGGAGTGTAGGCATGGGGTATGGCTACACCTTC.

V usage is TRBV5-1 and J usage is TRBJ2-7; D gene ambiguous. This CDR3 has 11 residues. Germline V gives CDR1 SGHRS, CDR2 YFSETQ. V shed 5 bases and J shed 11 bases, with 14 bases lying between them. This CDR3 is CASRDSDREYF. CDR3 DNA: TGCGCCAGCAGAGACTCAGACCGGGAGTACTTC. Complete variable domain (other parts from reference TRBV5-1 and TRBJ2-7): KAGVTQTPRYLIKTRGQQVTLSCSPISGHRSVSWYQQTPGQGLQFLFEYFSETQRNKGNFPGRFSGRQFSNSRSEMNVSTLELGDSALYLCASRDSDREYFGPGTRLTVT.

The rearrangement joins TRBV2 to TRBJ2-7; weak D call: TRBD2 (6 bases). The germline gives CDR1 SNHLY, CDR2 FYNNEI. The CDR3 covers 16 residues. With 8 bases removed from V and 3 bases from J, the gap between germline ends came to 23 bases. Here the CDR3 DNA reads TGTGCCAGCCGAACCCAGGAGGGGCTGGGGGACTACGAGCAGTACTTC. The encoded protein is CASRTQEGLGDYEQYF.

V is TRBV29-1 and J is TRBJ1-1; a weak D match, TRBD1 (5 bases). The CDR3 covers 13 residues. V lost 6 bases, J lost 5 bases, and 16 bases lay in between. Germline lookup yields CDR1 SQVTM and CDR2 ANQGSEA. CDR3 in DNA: TGCAGCGTGGAATGGCAGGGAGGTACTGAAGCTTTCTTT. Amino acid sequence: CSVEWQGGTEAFF. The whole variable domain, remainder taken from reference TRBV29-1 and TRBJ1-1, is SAVISQKPSRDICQRGTSLTIQCQVDSQVTMMFWYRQQPGQSLTLIATANQGSEATYESGFVIDKFPISRPNLTFSTLTVSNMSPEDSSIYLCSVEWQGGTEAFFGQGTRLTVV.

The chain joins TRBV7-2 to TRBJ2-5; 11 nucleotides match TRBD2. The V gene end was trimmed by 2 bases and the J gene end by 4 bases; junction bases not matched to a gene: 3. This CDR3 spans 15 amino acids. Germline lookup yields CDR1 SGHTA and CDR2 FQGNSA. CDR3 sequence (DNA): TGTGCCAGCAGCTTATTTAGCGGGGGGGCAGAGACCCAGTACTTC. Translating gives CASSLFSGGAETQYF.

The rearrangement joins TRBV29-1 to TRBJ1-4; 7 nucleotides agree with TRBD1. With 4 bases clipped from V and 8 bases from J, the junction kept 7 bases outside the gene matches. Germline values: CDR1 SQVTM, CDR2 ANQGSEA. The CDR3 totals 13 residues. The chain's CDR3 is CSVGWQGGEKLFF. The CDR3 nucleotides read TGCAGCGTTGGTTGGCAGGGGGGAGAAAAACTGTTTTTT.

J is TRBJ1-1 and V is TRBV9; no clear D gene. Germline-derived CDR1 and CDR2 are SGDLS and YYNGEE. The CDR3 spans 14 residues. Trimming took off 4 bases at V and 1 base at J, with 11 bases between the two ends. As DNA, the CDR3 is TGTGCCAGCAGCCCGCCCGGCAGGAACACTGAAGCTTTCTTT. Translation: CASSPPGRNTEAFF.

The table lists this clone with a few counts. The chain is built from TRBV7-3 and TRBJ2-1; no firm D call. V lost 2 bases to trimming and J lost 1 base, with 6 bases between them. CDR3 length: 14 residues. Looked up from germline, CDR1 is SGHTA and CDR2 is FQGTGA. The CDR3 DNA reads TGTGCCAGCAGCTTATCGGGTTCCTACAATGAGCAGTTCTTC. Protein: CASSLSGSYNEQFF. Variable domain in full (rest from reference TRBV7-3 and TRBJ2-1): GAGVSQTPSNKVTEKGKYVELRCDPISGHTALYWYRQSLGQGPEFLIYFQGTGAADDSGLPNDRFFAVRPEGSVSTLKIQRTERGDSAVYLCASSLSGSYNEQFFGPGTRLTVL.

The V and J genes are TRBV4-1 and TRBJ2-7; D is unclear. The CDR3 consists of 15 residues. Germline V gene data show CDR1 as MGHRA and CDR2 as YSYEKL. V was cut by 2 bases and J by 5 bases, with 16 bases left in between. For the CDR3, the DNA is TGCGCCAGCAGCCAACGTACGTCATCGGATAACGAGCAGTACTTC. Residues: CASSQRTSSDNEQYF.

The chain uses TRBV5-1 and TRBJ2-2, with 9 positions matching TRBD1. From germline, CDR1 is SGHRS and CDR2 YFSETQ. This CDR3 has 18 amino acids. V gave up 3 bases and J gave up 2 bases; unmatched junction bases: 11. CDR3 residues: CASSSGQGWMYNTGELFF. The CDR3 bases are TGCGCCAGCAGCTCCGGACAGGGGTGGATGTATAACACCGGGGAGCTGTTTTTT.

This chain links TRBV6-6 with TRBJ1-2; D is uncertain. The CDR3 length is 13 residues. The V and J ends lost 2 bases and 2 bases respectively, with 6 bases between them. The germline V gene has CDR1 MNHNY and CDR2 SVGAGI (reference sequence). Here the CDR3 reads CASSYGQNYGYTF. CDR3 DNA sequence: TGTGCCAGCAGTTACGGGCAGAACTATGGCTACACCTTC.

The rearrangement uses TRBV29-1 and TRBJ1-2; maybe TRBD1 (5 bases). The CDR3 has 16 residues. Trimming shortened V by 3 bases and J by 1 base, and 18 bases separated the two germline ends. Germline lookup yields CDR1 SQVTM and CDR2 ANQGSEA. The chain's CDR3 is CSVEVGTWGGNYGYTF. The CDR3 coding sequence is TGCAGCGTTGAGGTGGGGACCTGGGGAGGTAACTATGGCTACACCTTC.

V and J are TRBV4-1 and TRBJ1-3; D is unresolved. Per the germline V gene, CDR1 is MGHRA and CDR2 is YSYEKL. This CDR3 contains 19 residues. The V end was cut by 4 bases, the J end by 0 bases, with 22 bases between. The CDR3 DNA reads TGCGCCAGCAGCCCTACCTTTGGGTCTGCGTGGAGCTCTGGAAACACCATATATTTT. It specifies CASSPTFGSAWSSGNTIYF.

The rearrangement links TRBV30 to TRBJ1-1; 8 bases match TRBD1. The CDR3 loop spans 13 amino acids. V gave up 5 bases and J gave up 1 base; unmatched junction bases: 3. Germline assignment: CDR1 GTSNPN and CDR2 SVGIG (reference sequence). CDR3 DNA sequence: TGTGCCTGGGTGGGGACAGGGAACACTGAAGCTTTCTTT. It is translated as CAWVGTGNTEAFF.

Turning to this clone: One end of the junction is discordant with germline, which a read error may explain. CDR3 protein: CASSPGTAGDTQYF. In DNA form, the CDR3 reads TGTGCTAGCAGCCCTGGGACCGCGGGGGATACGCAGTATTTT. The chain joins TRBV7-7 to TRBJ2-3; the D gene is possibly TRBD2 (6 bases). Per germline, CDR1 SSHAT and CDR2 FNYEAQ (reference sequence). CDR3 size: 14 residues.

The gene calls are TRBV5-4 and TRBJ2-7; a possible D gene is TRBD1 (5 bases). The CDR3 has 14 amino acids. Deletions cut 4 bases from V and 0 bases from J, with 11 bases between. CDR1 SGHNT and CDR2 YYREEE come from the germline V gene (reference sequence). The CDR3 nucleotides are TGTGCCAGCAGCCAAGGGCAGGGCTCCTACGAGCAGTACTTC. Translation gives CASSQGQGSYEQYF.